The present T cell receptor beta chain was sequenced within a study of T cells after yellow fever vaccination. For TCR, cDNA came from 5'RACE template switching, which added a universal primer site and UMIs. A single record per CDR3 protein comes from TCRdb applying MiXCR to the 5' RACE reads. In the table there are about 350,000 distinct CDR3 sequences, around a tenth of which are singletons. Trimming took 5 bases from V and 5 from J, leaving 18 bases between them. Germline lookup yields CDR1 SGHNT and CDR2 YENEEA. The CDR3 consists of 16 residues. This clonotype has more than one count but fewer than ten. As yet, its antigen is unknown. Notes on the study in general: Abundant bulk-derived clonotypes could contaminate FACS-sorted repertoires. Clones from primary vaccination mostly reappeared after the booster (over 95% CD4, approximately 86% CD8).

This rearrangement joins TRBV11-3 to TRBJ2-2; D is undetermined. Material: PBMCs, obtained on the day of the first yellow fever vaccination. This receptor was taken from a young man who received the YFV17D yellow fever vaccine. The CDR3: CASSQTAFLITGELFF. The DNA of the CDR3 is TGTGCCAGCAGCCAGACCGCATTTTTAATTACCGGGGAGCTGTTTTTT. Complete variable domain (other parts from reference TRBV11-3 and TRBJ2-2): EAGVVQSPRYKIIEKKQPVAFWCNPISGHNTLYWYLQNLGQGPELLIRYENEEAVDDSQLPKDRFSAERLKGVDSTLKIQPAELGDSAVYLCASSQTAFLITGELFFGEGSRLTVL.